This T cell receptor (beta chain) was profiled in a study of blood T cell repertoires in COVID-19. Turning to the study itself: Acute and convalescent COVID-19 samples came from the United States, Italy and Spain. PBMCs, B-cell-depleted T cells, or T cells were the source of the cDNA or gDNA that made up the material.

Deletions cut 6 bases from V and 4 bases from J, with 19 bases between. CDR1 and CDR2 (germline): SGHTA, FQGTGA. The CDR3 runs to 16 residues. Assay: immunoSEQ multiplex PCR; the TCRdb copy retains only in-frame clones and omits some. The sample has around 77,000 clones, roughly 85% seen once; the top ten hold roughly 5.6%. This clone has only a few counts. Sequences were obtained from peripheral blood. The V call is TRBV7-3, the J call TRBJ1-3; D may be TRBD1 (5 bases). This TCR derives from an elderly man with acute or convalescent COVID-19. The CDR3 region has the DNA TGTGCCAGCAGTTCAACCTTCGGGACTCCGGGAAACACCATATATTTT. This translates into CASSSTFGTPGNTIYF.